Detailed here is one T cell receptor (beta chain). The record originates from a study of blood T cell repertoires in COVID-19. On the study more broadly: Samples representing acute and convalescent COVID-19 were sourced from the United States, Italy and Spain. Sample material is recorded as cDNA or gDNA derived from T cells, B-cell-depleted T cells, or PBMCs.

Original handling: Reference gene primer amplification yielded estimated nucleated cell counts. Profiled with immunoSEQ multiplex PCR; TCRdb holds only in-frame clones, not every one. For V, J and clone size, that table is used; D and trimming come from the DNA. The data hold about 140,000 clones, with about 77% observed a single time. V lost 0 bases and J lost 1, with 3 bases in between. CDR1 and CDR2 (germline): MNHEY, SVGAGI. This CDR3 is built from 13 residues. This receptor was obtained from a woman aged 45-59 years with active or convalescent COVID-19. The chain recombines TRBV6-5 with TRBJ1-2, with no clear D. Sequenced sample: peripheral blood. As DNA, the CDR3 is TGTGCCAGCAGTTACTCGAGTAACTATGGCTACACCTTC. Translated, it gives CASSYSSNYGYTF.